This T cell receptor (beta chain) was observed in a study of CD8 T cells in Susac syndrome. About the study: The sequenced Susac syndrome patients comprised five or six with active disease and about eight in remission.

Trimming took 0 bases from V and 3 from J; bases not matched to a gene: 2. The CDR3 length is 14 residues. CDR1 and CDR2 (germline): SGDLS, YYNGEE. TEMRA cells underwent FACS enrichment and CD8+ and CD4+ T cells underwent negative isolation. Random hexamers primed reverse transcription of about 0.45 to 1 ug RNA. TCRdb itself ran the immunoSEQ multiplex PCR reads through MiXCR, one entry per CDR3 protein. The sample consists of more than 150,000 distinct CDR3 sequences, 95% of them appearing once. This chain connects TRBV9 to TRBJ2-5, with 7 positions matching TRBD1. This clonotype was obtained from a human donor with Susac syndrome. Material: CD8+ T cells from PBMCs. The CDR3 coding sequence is TGTGCCAGCAGCGTAGGGGACAGAGAAGAGACCCAGTACTTC. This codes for CASSVGDREETQYF.